This T cell receptor beta chain is drawn from a study of blood T cell repertoires in COVID-19. Germline CDR1 is LGHNA and CDR2 is YSLEER. The CDR3 loop spans 15 amino acids. Unmatched junction bases numbered 4, after V lost 2 bases and J lost 7 bases. Clones were sequenced by immunoSEQ multiplex PCR, and TCRdb holds only the in-frame ones, with some missing. The sample contains around 150,000 clones, around 84% of which appear only once. The sequenced sample was peripheral blood. The sequence was collected from a woman aged 50 to 65 with acute or convalescent COVID-19. The chain employs TRBV4-3 and TRBJ2-1; TRBD2 agrees at 11 bases. CDR3 loop: CASSQIAGGRNEQFF. The CDR3 DNA reads TGCGCCAGCAGCCAAATAGCGGGGGGGCGGAATGAGCAGTTCTTC.